The 3 T cell receptor beta chains given below trace back to one sample, sequenced in a study of Ad26.COV2.S vaccination and SARS-CoV-2 variants. Described treatment: 19 received Ad26.COV2.S at low or high dose, single or two shots; about 5 received placebo; per-sample allocation not given. Each sample was drawn 63 days after the first injection (of vaccine or placebo). Some clones are missing from TCRdb's copy, which holds only in-frame ones; the method was immunoSEQ multiplex PCR. The sample holds around 350,000 clones, roughly 85% seen once. The sequencing used peripheral blood, collected in a trial of Ad26.COV2.S vaccine versus placebo. The receptors shown here come from a person between 18 and 59 years old who received the Ad26.COV2.S COVID-19 vaccine or a placebo.

This clone was found once. This chain connects TRBV6-5 to TRBJ2-3, with TRBD1 matching 7 bases. With 11 bases clipped from V and 4 bases from J, the junction kept 12 bases outside the gene matches. The CDR3 has 14 residues. Germline-derived CDR1 and CDR2 are MNHEY and SVGAGI. The CDR3 sequence: CAAGDRVGADTQYF. The CDR3 DNA sequence: TGTGCCGCAGGCGACAGGGTGGGGGCAGATACGCAGTATTTT.

The chain uses TRBV30 and TRBJ2-2; D could derive from TRBD1 or TRBD2 (5 bases each). V dropped 8 bases and J dropped 2 bases, with 15 bases sitting between them. Germline V gene lookup returns CDR1 GTSNPN and CDR2 SVGIG (reference sequence). This CDR3 spans 14 amino acids. CDR3 sequence (DNA): TGTGCCAGTCCCGGGACCGATAACACCGGGGAGCTGTTTTTT. Translation gives CASPGTDNTGELFF. The full variable domain, rest sourced from reference TRBV30 and TRBJ2-2, is SQTIHQWPATLVQPVGSPLSLECTVEGTSNPNLYWYRQAAGRGLQLLFYSVGIGQISSEVPQNLSASRPQDRQFILSSKKLLLSDSGFYLCASPGTDNTGELFFGEGSRLTVL.

This rearrangement joins TRBV12-5 to TRBJ2-1, with 11 bases aligning to TRBD1. The V segment lost 2 bases and the J segment 4 bases; nucleotides outside the gene matches: 7. The CDR3 runs to 17 residues. CDR1 is LGHNT, CDR2 FRNRAP, per germline. CDR3 residues: CASGLPGQGGQYNEQFF. CDR3 sequence (DNA): TGTGCTAGTGGTTTGCCGGGACAGGGGGGACAGTACAATGAGCAGTTCTTC.